A single sample gave rise to the 10 T cell receptor beta chains below, sequenced in a study of T-cell reconstitution after alpha-beta-depleted transplantation in children. Library preparation (for TCRbeta) was performed with unique molecular identifiers. Each CDR3 protein is one row after TCRdb ran MiXCR on the PCR reads. The data contain about 600,000 distinct CDR3 sequences, 10% to 13% of them singletons. Material: PBMCs from the stem cell graft donor, obtained from the stem cell graft. The receptor source for this set is a human donor who donated a stem cell graft to a child with acute myeloid leukemia.

The genes are TRBV5-5 and TRBJ2-1; 11 bases agree with TRBD2. Germline V gene lookup returns CDR1 SGHKS and CDR2 YYEKEE (reference sequence). The ends lost 3 bases at V and 3 bases at J; junction bases unmatched: 5. CDR3 length: 16 amino acids. The CDR3, as DNA: TGTGCCAGCAGCTCGTCACTAGCGGGAGTCTACAATGAGCAGTTCTTC. It is translated as CASSSSLAGVYNEQFF.

In this sample, this clonotype turned up many times. V gene TRBV6-5 combines with J gene TRBJ1-6, with 7 bases lining up with TRBD1. Germline V gene lookup returns CDR1 MNHEY and CDR2 SVGAGI. J was trimmed by 6 bases and V by 5 bases; bases with no gene match: 4. The CDR3 has 14 residues. The CDR3 loop is CASSPDRVNSPLHF. The CDR3 DNA reads as TGTGCCAGCAGTCCCGACAGGGTTAATTCACCCCTCCACTTT.

The J gene is TRBJ1-2, the V gene TRBV5-1; D is perhaps TRBD1 (5 bases). The CDR3 spans 12 residues. V lost 0 bases and J lost 8, with 8 bases in between. Germline values: CDR1 SGHRS, CDR2 YFSETQ. CDR3 in DNA: TGCGCCAGCAGCTTGGAGGGGTCGGGCTACACCTTC. Protein sequence: CASSLEGSGYTF.

This clonotype was counted at least ten times. The chain uses TRBV3-1 and TRBJ2-5; the D is unclear. The CDR3 covers 12 residues. Germline CDR1 is LGHDT and CDR2 is YNNKEL (reference sequence). V lost 2 bases and J lost 3, with 4 bases in between. The CDR3 loop reads CASSQSEETQYF. CDR3 nucleotide sequence: TGTGCCAGCAGCCAAAGCGAAGAGACCCAGTACTTC.

The chain recombines TRBV24-1 with TRBJ1-2; 8 bases are a match to TRBD1. CDR1 is KGHDR and CDR2 is SFDVKD in the germline V gene. The junction had 8 bases not matched to a gene; V was cut back by 4 bases and J by 5 bases. This CDR3 has 15 amino acids. The CDR3 sequence is CATSDTRDRPYGYTF. In nucleotides, the CDR3 is TGTGCCACCAGTGACACCCGGGACAGGCCTTATGGCTACACCTTC.

The CDR3 bases are TGCAGCGCTTCACAGGCAAGATACACTGAAGCTTTCTTT. It yields the protein CSASQARYTEAFF. J is TRBJ1-1 and V is TRBV29-1; D might be TRBD1 (5 bases). In germline, CDR1 is SQVTM, CDR2 ANQGSEA. The ends were cut back, 7 bases at V and 3 bases at J, with 15 bases in the middle. This CDR3 is 13 amino acids long. Together with reference TRBV29-1 and TRBJ1-1, the CDR3 gives the full variable domain: SAVISQKPSRDICQRGTSLTIQCQVDSQVTMMFWYRQQPGQSLTLIATANQGSEATYESGFVIDKFPISRPNLTFSTLTVSNMSPEDSSIYLCSASQARYTEAFFGQGTRLTVV.

There are many counts of this clonotype. CDR3 in DNA: TGTGCCAGCAGTCCGGGCCCCCCTTCCGCGCAGTACTTC. Encoded protein: CASSPGPPSAQYF. The chain employs TRBV28 and TRBJ2-7; unclear D gene. Germline CDR1 is MDHEN and CDR2 is SYDVKM. V lost 5 bases and J lost 9, with 17 bases in between. The length of the CDR3 is 13 residues.

This clonotype appeared many times. The rearrangement links TRBV12-3 or TRBV12-4 to TRBJ1-2; D is possibly TRBD1 (5 bases). Trimming took 6 bases from V and 6 from J, leaving 20 bases between them. There are 15 residues in the CDR3. The CDR3 nucleotides read TGTGCCAGCAGCCGAATCCCCCGAGACAGCAATGGCTACACCTTC. It yields the protein CASSRIPRDSNGYTF.

This clonotype was counted many times. The chain combines TRBV20-1 with TRBJ2-2; the match to TRBD2 covers 9 bases. CDR3 length: 15 residues. Germline V gene lookup returns CDR1 DFQATT and CDR2 SNEGSKA (reference sequence). V shed 2 bases and J 7 bases; nucleotides not matched to a gene: 8. CDR3 in DNA: TGCAGTGCTAGAAAAAGCGGGAGGTTGGTCGGGGAGCTGTTTTTT. It codes for CSARKSGRLVGELFF.

In its sample, this clonotype was seen many times. The CDR3 DNA follows: TGCAGCGTTGTAGACAGGGCGGGCTCCTACGAGCAGTACTTC. Its protein is CSVVDRAGSYEQYF. The rearrangement joins TRBV29-1 to TRBJ2-7; 7 nucleotides line up with TRBD1. The CDR3 consists of 14 residues. J lost 0 bases, V lost 4 bases, and 6 bases had no gene match. CDR1 SQVTM and CDR2 ANQGSEA come from the germline V gene.